This T cell receptor beta chain was identified during a study of blood T cell repertoires in COVID-19. Study in general: The study drew acute and convalescent COVID-19 samples from the United States, Italy and Spain.

V was clipped by 3 bases and J by 7 bases; unmatched bases: 12. This CDR3 has 17 residues. Germline V gene data show CDR1 as LNHNV and CDR2 as YYDKDF (reference sequence). Here immunoSEQ multiplex PCR was the method, and the copy in TCRdb shows in-frame clones only, minus some. The sample yields roughly 40,000 clones, about four fifths seen once. This clone was seen just once. The chain links TRBV15 to TRBJ1-4; 9 bases are shared with TRBD1. This clonotype was obtained from a woman older than 75 with active or convalescent COVID-19. Specimen: peripheral blood. In nucleotides, the CDR3 is TGTGCCACCAGCAGGGTTCCCTTACAGGGGGCAGGTGAAAAACTGTTTTTT. This gives the protein CATSRVPLQGAGEKLFF.